What follows are 22 T cell receptor beta chains derived from one specimen sequenced in a study of early T cells in non-severe SARS-CoV-2 infection. TCRdb re-derived calls from the 5' RACE reads in MiXCR, one entry per CDR3 protein. The table includes around 45,000 distinct CDR3 sequences, under 9.5% detected once. The sequencing sample was made of whole blood. All receptors come from an adult who was a healthcare worker with PCR-confirmed SARS-CoV-2 infection or an uninfected control (not recorded which).

At least ten counts were recorded for this clonotype. The J gene is TRBJ2-3, the V gene TRBV9, with TRBD2 matching 7 bases. The J segment lost 1 base and the V segment lost 4 bases, leaving 6 bases of the junction unmatched. The length of the CDR3 is 15 residues. The germline V gene encodes CDR1 SGDLS and CDR2 YYNGEE. DNA for the CDR3: TGTGCCAGCAGCTCAGGGACTACGGGCACAGATACGCAGTATTTT. Encoded protein: CASSSGTTGTDTQYF.

This clonotype occurred many times. This chain joins TRBV24-1 and TRBJ2-1; 9 nucleotides align to TRBD2. CDR3 length: 19 residues. Germline V gene data show CDR1 as KGHDR and CDR2 as SFDVKD. V trimming: 3 bases; J trimming: 6 bases; junction bases outside the gene matches: 17. The CDR3 sequence is CATSDSFFAGGAHSNEQFF. CDR3 nucleotides: TGTGCCACCAGTGATAGTTTTTTTGCGGGGGGGGCTCATAGCAATGAGCAGTTCTTC.

This clonotype was detected ten times or more. The chain uses TRBV7-9 and TRBJ1-1; D is ambiguous. Looked up from germline, CDR1 is SEHNR and CDR2 is FQNEAQ (reference sequence). There are 14 residues in the CDR3. Trimming pared 5 bases from V and 1 base from J, leaving 11 bases between. The CDR3 reads CASSHPIPNTEAFF. The CDR3 bases are TGTGCCAGCAGCCACCCTATACCGAACACTGAAGCTTTCTTT.

The gene calls are TRBV7-8 and TRBJ1-1, with 7 bases identical to TRBD1. The germline V gene has CDR1 SGHVS and CDR2 FQNEAQ. This CDR3 spans 15 amino acids. V shed 8 bases and J 8 bases; nucleotides not matched to a gene: 17. CDR3 nucleotides: TGTGCCAGCGGGCCGGACAGGAACGACCCCTCCGAAGCTTTCTTT. Residues: CASGPDRNDPSEAFF.

This clonotype was seen more than once but under ten times. V gene TRBV7-9 combines with J gene TRBJ2-3; tentatively, D is TRBD2 (5 bases). Germline lookup yields CDR1 SEHNR and CDR2 FQNEAQ (reference sequence). V was cut by 1 base and J by 4 bases, with 9 bases left in between. This CDR3 contains 14 residues. The DNA for the CDR3 is TGTGCCAGCAGCTTAGTGCTGGGAGCAGATACGCAGTATTTT. The encoded protein is CASSLVLGADTQYF. Combining the CDR3 with reference TRBV7-9 and TRBJ2-3 gives the whole variable domain DTGVSQNPRHKITKRGQNVTFRCDPISEHNRLYWYRQTLGQGPEFLTYFQNEAQLEKSRLLSDRFSAERPKGSFSTLEIQRTEQGDSAMYLCASSLVLGADTQYFGPGTRLTVL.

This clonotype was seen ten or more times. The chain combines TRBV4-3 with TRBJ2-1; D may be TRBD1 (6 bases). This CDR3 spans 18 amino acids. Trimming took 4 bases from V and 3 from J, leaving 22 bases between them. Germline V gene sequence: CDR1 LGHNA, CDR2 YSLEER. The CDR3: CASSPLREGGSLYNEQFF. CDR3 DNA sequence: TGCGCCAGCAGCCCCCTGAGGGAAGGGGGAAGTCTCTACAATGAGCAGTTCTTC.

This clonotype was seen ten or more times. The chain uses TRBV20-1 and TRBJ2-1; no firm D call. V lost 1 base and J lost 3, with 10 bases in between. This CDR3 comprises 14 residues. Germline CDR1 and CDR2: DFQATT and SNEGSKA (reference sequence). Here the CDR3 reads CSARGGVDYNEQFF. CDR3 nucleotides: TGCAGTGCTAGAGGTGGGGTCGACTACAATGAGCAGTTCTTC.

This clonotype was counted ten times or more. The chain combines TRBV28 with TRBJ1-5; D perhaps matches TRBD1 (5 bases). The germline V gene has CDR1 MDHEN and CDR2 SYDVKM. The CDR3 spans 13 residues. Trimming stripped 11 bases from V and 2 bases from J, with 13 bases between. This CDR3 is CAAIRGGNQPQHF. DNA of the CDR3: TGTGCCGCAATTCGGGGGGGCAATCAGCCCCAGCATTTT.

This chain's CDR3 is CSAREGRGYNSPLHF. DNA for the CDR3: TGCAGTGCTAGAGAGGGCAGGGGTTATAATTCACCCCTCCACTTT. The chain couples TRBV20-1 to TRBJ1-6; a possible D gene is TRBD1 (6 bases). Germline assignment: CDR1 DFQATT and CDR2 SNEGSKA (reference sequence). V was pared by 0 bases and J by 4 bases, with 10 bases between. This CDR3 region has 15 residues.

In this sample, this clonotype turned up a few times. The chain links TRBV9 to TRBJ1-3; TRBD1 is a possible D gene (6 bases). This CDR3 has 15 residues. Trimming took 4 bases from V and 0 from J, leaving 11 bases between them. The germline gives CDR1 SGDLS, CDR2 YYNGEE. This CDR3 is CASSLTGSSGNTIYF. CDR3 bases: TGTGCCAGCAGCCTCACAGGGAGCTCTGGAAACACCATATATTTT.

The sample holds many counts of this clonotype. The chain couples TRBV10-2 to TRBJ1-4, with TRBD1 as a possible D gene (6 bases). V was shortened by 9 bases and J by 8 bases, with 16 bases between the two germline ends. Germline CDR1 is WSHSY and CDR2 is SAAADI. The length of the CDR3 is 13 residues. The CDR3 protein is CASSDRLNEKLFF. The DNA for the CDR3 is TGCGCCAGTTCGGACAGATTGAACGAAAAACTGTTTTTT.

This chain joins TRBV6-5 and TRBJ2-2; D is tentatively TRBD1 or TRBD2 (5 bases each). CDR1 MNHEY and CDR2 SVGAGI come from the germline V gene. This CDR3 contains 17 residues. V gave up 4 bases and J gave up 1 base, with 16 bases separating them. In DNA, the CDR3 is TGTGCCAGCAGTTCCCTCCCGGGACCAAGGAACACCGGGGAGCTGTTTTTT. Translated, it gives CASSSLPGPRNTGELFF.

This clonotype was found many times. The V call is TRBV30, the J call TRBJ1-1; D possibly corresponds to TRBD1 (5 bases). The CDR3 has 12 residues. The germline V gene encodes CDR1 GTSNPN and CDR2 SVGIG (reference sequence). Trimming left V 3 bases short and J 6 bases short, with 11 bases between. The CDR3 spells CAWSTKGSEAFF. The CDR3 DNA sequence: TGTGCCTGGAGCACCAAGGGGTCTGAAGCTTTCTTT.

This clonotype was counted ten times or more. This chain uses TRBV28 with TRBJ2-1; TRBD2 is a possible D gene (5 bases). Trimming took 2 bases from V and 9 from J, leaving 17 bases between them. This CDR3 region has 15 residues. Per the germline V gene, CDR1 is MDHEN and CDR2 is SYDVKM. DNA of the CDR3: TGTGCCAGCAGTTTACAGACGGGGAGACTGACTGAGCAGTTCTTC. Encoded protein: CASSLQTGRLTEQFF.

J is TRBJ2-5 and V is TRBV7-2; TRBD2 might be the D (5 bases). The V end was cut by 5 bases, the J end by 0 bases, with 10 bases between. This CDR3 spans 14 amino acids. Per the germline V gene, CDR1 is SGHTA and CDR2 is FQGNSA. This CDR3 is CASSPLAYQETQYF. CDR3 sequence (DNA): TGTGCCAGCAGCCCCCTAGCCTACCAAGAGACCCAGTACTTC.

Remarks on this clonotype: This may arise from a read error, as a much more abundant clone is one base away. The V gene is TRBV7-7, the J gene TRBJ2-2; D remains unclear. Trimming removed 5 bases from V and 6 bases from J, with 22 bases in between. Germline-derived CDR1 and CDR2 are SSHAT and FNYEAQ (reference sequence). The CDR3 covers 17 residues. This chain's CDR3 is CASSLTFLSGHSGELFF. In nucleotides, the CDR3 is TGTGCCAGCAGCCTGACGTTTCTGTCCGGTCATTCCGGGGAGCTGTTTTTT.

The sample holds many counts of this clonotype. This chain links TRBV20-1 with TRBJ2-5; possibly TRBD2 for D (6 bases). The CDR3 is 15 amino acids. CDR1 and CDR2 (germline): DFQATT, SNEGSKA (reference sequence). V was pared by 0 bases and J by 4 bases, with 15 bases between. The DNA for the CDR3 is TGCAGTGCTAGAGAGATGCGGAGAGCGGGAGAGACCCAGTACTTC. It encodes CSAREMRRAGETQYF.

The genes are TRBV5-5 and TRBJ1-4, with D perhaps TRBD1 (6 bases). Germline V gene sequence: CDR1 SGHKS, CDR2 YYEKEE (reference sequence). Trimming took 5 bases from V and 1 from J, leaving 12 bases between them. CDR3 length: 15 amino acids. The CDR3 sequence is CASSRNRVTNEKLFF. As DNA, the CDR3 is TGTGCCAGCAGTCGAAACAGGGTAACTAATGAAAAACTGTTTTTT. The complete variable domain, with remaining parts taken from reference TRBV5-5 and TRBJ1-4, reads DAGVTQSPTHLIKTRGQQVTLRCSPISGHKSVSWYQQVLGQGPQFIFQYYEKEERGRGNFPDRFSARQFPNYSSELNVNALLLGDSALYLCASSRNRVTNEKLFFGSGTQLSVL.

This clonotype was counted many times. The chain combines TRBV10-3 with TRBJ2-3; TRBD1 aligns across 8 bases. Looked up from germline, CDR1 is ENHRY and CDR2 is SYGVKD. This CDR3 contains 14 residues. The junction had 8 bases not matched to a gene; V was cut back by 10 bases and J by 2 bases. CDR3 in amino acids: CANSGTGTTDTQYF. The CDR3, as DNA: TGTGCCAACTCCGGGACAGGTACCACAGATACGCAGTATTTT.

This clonotype was detected a few times. The CDR3 nucleotides read TGTGCCAGCAGCCCGGGACAGTCCTACGAGCAGTACTTC. Amino acid sequence: CASSPGQSYEQYF. The rearrangement uses TRBV28 and TRBJ2-7; 7 positions agree with TRBD1. V gave up 6 bases and J gave up 1 base; unmatched junction bases: 3. The CDR3 is 13 residues long. CDR1 and CDR2 from the germline V gene are MDHEN and SYDVKM.

As for this clonotype: The junction does not match germline at one end; this may be a read error. The rearrangement uses TRBV2 and TRBJ2-7; maybe TRBD1 (6 bases). Germline values: CDR1 SNHLY, CDR2 FYNNEI. The CDR3 is 13 amino acids. The CDR3 nucleotides read TGTGCCAGCACCCGGACAGCCCCCGGTGGCTCTATATTC. This gives the protein CASTRTAPGGSIF.

This clonotype was recorded many times. This chain joins TRBV3-1 and TRBJ2-7; a possible D gene is TRBD1 (6 bases). The CDR3 contains 15 residues. Trimming shortened V by 1 base and J by 2 bases, and 12 bases separated the two germline ends. Germline V gene lookup returns CDR1 LGHDT and CDR2 YNNKEL (reference sequence). The CDR3 region has the DNA TGTGCCAGCAGCCAAGGAGCAGGGGTAGCCTACGAGCAGTACTTC. Translation gives CASSQGAGVAYEQYF.